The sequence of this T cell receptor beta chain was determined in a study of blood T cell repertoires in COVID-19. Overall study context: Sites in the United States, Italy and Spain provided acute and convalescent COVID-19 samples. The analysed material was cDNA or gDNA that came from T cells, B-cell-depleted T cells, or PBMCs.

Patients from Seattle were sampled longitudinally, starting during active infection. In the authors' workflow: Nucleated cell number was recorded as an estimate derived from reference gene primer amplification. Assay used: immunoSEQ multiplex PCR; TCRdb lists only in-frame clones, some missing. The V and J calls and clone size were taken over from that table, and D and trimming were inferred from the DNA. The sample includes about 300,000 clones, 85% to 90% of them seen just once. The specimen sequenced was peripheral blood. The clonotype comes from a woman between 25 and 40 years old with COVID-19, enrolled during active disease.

The CDR3 DNA sequence: TGTGCCAGCAGCCCCCTAGCGGGGGGGGTCGGGGAGCTGTTTTTT. It translates to CASSPLAGGVGELFF. This chain links TRBV7-2 with TRBJ2-2, with TRBD2 matching 12 bases. Unmatched junction bases numbered 5, after V lost 5 bases and J lost 7 bases. Germline assignment: CDR1 SGHTA and CDR2 FQGNSA. This CDR3 has 15 amino acids.